The rows below give T cell receptor beta chains drawn from one sample of a study of T cell repertoires in cytomegalovirus infection. TCRdb re-called the reads with MiXCR, one entry per CDR3 protein. This table holds 200,000 to 250,000 distinct CDR3 sequences, approximately 22% found once. The sequenced sample consisted of CD8+ T cells from PBMCs. These receptors originate from a human donor in good health (CMV status not recorded). Some clones in this sample may be carry-over from other donors' samples. CDR3s include the opening cysteine and the closing phenylalanine or tryptophan. Each record gives: D gene, clone size, J gene, V gene, CDR3 protein, CDR3 DNA. D genes are given only for firm matches. Part of the rows lack a size; the others show once, few, many or a class for expanded clones.

-,-,TRBJ2-7,TRBV6-6,CASRPPTGNRGGSYEQYF,TGTGCCAGCAGGCCCCCGACAGGGAATCGGGGGGGCTCCTACGAGCAGTACTTC
-,-,TRBJ2-5,TRBV20-1,CSARVVGRVTETQYF,TGCAGTGCTAGAGTCGTGGGCAGGGTGACGGAGACCCAGTACTTC
TRBD1,many,TRBJ2-7,TRBV4-1,CASSLSGTATYEQYF,TGCGCCAGCAGCCTCTCCGGGACAGCCACCTACGAGCAGTACTTC
-,many,TRBJ2-7,TRBV2,CASSDRDTKTYEQYF,TGTGCCAGCAGCGATAGGGACACCAAAACCTACGAGCAGTACTTC
-,many,TRBJ2-5,TRBV7-6,CASSLAGGQETQYF,TGTGCCAGCAGCTTAGCAGGAGGCCAAGAGACCCAGTACTTC
-,many,TRBJ2-3,TRBV2,CASSPSGAYTDTQYF,TGTGCCAGCAGCCCCTCCGGGGCATACACAGATACGCAGTATTTT
-,-,TRBJ2-7,TRBV15,CATGEGGEQYF,TGTGCCACCGGCGAGGGAGGCGAGCAGTACTTC
-,-,TRBJ1-1,TRBV19,CASNRGITEAFF,TGTGCCAGTAATAGGGGGATCACTGAAGCTTTCTTT
TRBD2,-,TRBJ2-1,TRBV3-1,CASSQRLAGGRSYNEQFF,TGTGCCAGCAGCCAACGGCTAGCGGGGGGGAGGTCCTACAATGAGCAGTTCTTC
-,-,TRBJ2-1,TRBV12-5,CASGLAVGPTGQFF,TGTGCTAGTGGTTTGGCGGTGGGGCCGACTGGGCAGTTCTTC
TRBD2,-,TRBJ2-7,TRBV7-8,CASSLPSGGYEQYF,TGTGCCAGCAGCTTACCTAGCGGGGGGTACGAGCAGTACTTC
TRBD1,many,TRBJ2-7,TRBV7-2,CASSSRDREYEQYF,TGTGCCAGCAGCAGCCGGGACAGGGAATACGAGCAGTACTTC
-,-,TRBJ1-1,TRBV6-2/TRBV6-3,CASSYHRIYTEAFF,TGTGCCAGCAGTTACCACAGAATCTACACTGAAGCTTTCTTT
TRBD1,many,TRBJ2-1,TRBV9,CASSFTQGSEQFF,TGTGCCAGCAGTTTTACACAGGGGAGTGAGCAGTTCTTC
-,many,TRBJ1-1,TRBV7-2,CASTVGGSSEAFF,TGTGCCAGCACCGTGGGGGGGAGTTCGGAGGCTTTCTTT
-,-,TRBJ2-3,TRBV7-6,CASGESSTDTQYF,TGTGCCAGCGGCGAGTCTAGCACAGATACGCAGTATTTT
-,many,TRBJ2-7,TRBV2,CASTGRYYEQYF,TGTGCCAGCACGGGACGGTACTACGAGCAGTACTTC
TRBD2,few,TRBJ2-1,TRBV7-8,CASSLETLAGPYNEQFF,TGTGCCAGCAGCTTAGAAACCCTAGCGGGCCCCTACAATGAGCAGTTCTTC
-,few,TRBJ2-1,TRBV5-8,CASSFLFPPSDLSYNEQFF,TGTGCCAGCAGCTTTTTATTCCCCCCCTCCGACCTCTCCTACAATGAGCAGTTCTTC
TRBD2,-,TRBJ2-1,TRBV27,CASSPLSSGGNNEQFF,TGTGCCAGCAGCCCCCTGTCTAGCGGGGGGAACAATGAGCAGTTCTTC
-,-,TRBJ2-1,TRBV13,CASSVVTYNEQFF,TGTGCCAGCAGCGTCGTCACATACAATGAGCAGTTCTTC
TRBD2,few,TRBJ2-1,TRBV20-1,CSARDPRGGLYEQFF,TGCAGTGCTAGAGATCCCCGGGGGGGGTTGTATGAGCAGTTCTTC
-,few,TRBJ2-7,TRBV20-1,CTSLRPGSYEQYF,TGCACCTCGCTCCGGCCTGGATCCTACGAGCAGTACTTC
-,few,TRBJ2-2,TRBV3-1,CASSRGTWNTGELFF,TGTGCCAGCAGCCGAGGGACATGGAACACCGGGGAGCTGTTTTTT
-,-,TRBJ2-1,TRBV4-1,CASSQAGRVDEQFF,TGCGCCAGCAGCCAAGCGGGCAGGGTGGATGAGCAGTTCTTC
TRBD1,-,TRBJ2-3,TRBV12-3/TRBV12-4,CASSLPGQLSTDTQYF,TGTGCCAGCAGCCTACCGGGACAGTTAAGCACAGATACGCAGTATTTT
TRBD1,many,TRBJ1-1,TRBV11-2,CASSVRGHVANTEAFF,TGTGCCAGCAGCGTCAGGGGGCACGTTGCGAACACTGAAGCTTTCTTT
TRBD2,many,TRBJ2-2,TRBV12-3/TRBV12-4,CASSLPSGTSGVAGELFF,TGTGCCAGCAGTTTGCCATCCGGGACTAGCGGGGTAGCCGGGGAGCTGTTTTTT
TRBD2,few,TRBJ2-1,TRBV20-1,CSAPTGAGGWIGNNEQFF,TGCAGTGCGCCGACGGGAGCGGGGGGTTGGATCGGGAACAATGAGCAGTTCTTC
TRBD2,few,TRBJ2-5,TRBV11-2,CASSLVAGSQETQYF,TGTGCCAGCAGCTTAGTAGCGGGGTCCCAAGAGACCCAGTACTTC
-,-,TRBJ2-1,TRBV20-1,CSARDKDGYYNEQFF,TGCAGTGCTAGAGATAAGGATGGATACTACAATGAGCAGTTCTTC
-,few,TRBJ2-7,TRBV20-1,CSARDRTTYEQYF,TGCAGTGCTAGGGATAGGACTACCTACGAGCAGTACTTC
TRBD2,-,TRBJ2-3,TRBV7-9,CASSLPGLAGVTDTQYF,TGTGCCAGCAGCTTACCGGGACTAGCGGGGGTCACAGATACGCAGTATTTT
TRBD1,few,TRBJ1-2,TRBV28,CASSPGTGTQDYGYTF,TGTGCCAGCAGTCCGGGGACAGGGACTCAAGACTATGGCTACACCTTC
TRBD2,-,TRBJ2-3,TRBV29-1,CSVEGLAGGTDTQYF,TGCAGCGTTGAGGGACTAGCGGGGGGCACAGATACGCAGTATTTT
TRBD1,-,TRBJ1-2,TRBV6-1,CASSADRGHGYTF,TGTGCCAGCAGCGCCGACAGGGGACATGGCTACACCTTC
-,-,TRBJ2-7,TRBV7-5,CISVPEAETGPRATYEQYF,-
-,few,TRBJ1-1,TRBV12-3/TRBV12-4,CASSLAFPEAFF,TGTGCCAGCAGTTTAGCGTTCCCTGAAGCTTTCTTT
-,-,TRBJ1-1,TRBV5-6,CASSWRVSGTEAFF,TGTGCCAGCAGCTGGAGGGTTTCGGGCACTGAAGCTTTCTTT
-,-,TRBJ1-1,TRBV5-4,CASSLARVSDTEAFF,TGTGCCAGCAGCTTGGCCCGGGTTTCGGACACTGAAGCTTTCTTT
-,-,TRBJ2-6,TRBV6-5,CASSYSPSGANVLTF,TGTGCCAGCAGTTACTCGCCCTCTGGGGCCAACGTCCTGACTTTC
TRBD2,-,TRBJ2-2,TRBV28,CASSSRYGSGGRNTGELFF,TGTGCCAGCAGTTCCCGTTATGGTAGCGGGGGCAGAAACACCGGGGAGCTGTTTTTT
-,-,TRBJ2-3,TRBV7-9,CASSLDREKTQYF,TGTGCCAGCAGCTTAGATCGGGAGAAGACGCAGTATTTT
-,few,TRBJ1-2,TRBV27,CASSPRGNGYTF,TGTGCCAGCAGTCCCCGGGGAAATGGCTACACCTTC
TRBD2,-,TRBJ2-1,TRBV7-9,CASSLPSGVYHNEQFF,TGTGCCAGCAGCTTACCCAGCGGGGTCTATCACAATGAGCAGTTCTTC